This entry is about one TCR beta chain. There are 13 residues in the CDR3. CDR1 and CDR2 from the germline V gene are ENHRY and SYGVKD. V dropped 4 bases and J dropped 2 bases, with 7 bases sitting between them. These data originate in a study of T cells in localized non-small cell lung cancer. TCRdb's table, derived via immunoSEQ multiplex PCR, lists solely in-frame clones and lacks some. This table has nearly 35,000 clones, 88% appearing once. The chain employs TRBV10-3 and TRBJ2-3; D may correspond to TRBD1 or TRBD2 (6 bases each). The source of this sequence is a woman between 35 and 70 years old with stage I lung adenocarcinoma. The material was peripheral blood, obtained before any cancer treatment. CDR3 DNA sequence: TGTGCCATCAGTGGGGGGGCCACAGATACGCAGTATTTT. Its protein product is CAISGGATDTQYF.